These 9 T cell receptor beta chains were sequenced from one sample in a study of neoadjuvant anti-PD-1 for oral cavity cancer. Documented time point: after neoadjuvant nivolumab, at surgical resection. Measured with immunoSEQ multiplex PCR; TCRdb has only the in-frame clones, and not every one. Here the sample spans around 14,000 clones, around three quarters being singletons. Material: PBMCs, obtained after nivolumab (anti-PD-1) treatment. These receptors were obtained from a person between 40 and 85 years old with oral cavity squamous cell carcinoma.

This sequence joins TRBV14 and TRBJ2-5; possibly TRBD1 or TRBD2 for D (5 bases each). Looked up from germline, CDR1 is SGHDN and CDR2 is FVKESK. The CDR3 is 15 amino acids. V gave up 4 bases and J gave up 4 bases, with 16 bases separating them. The CDR3 reads CASSLGTLPRETQYF. In DNA, the CDR3 is TGTGCCAGCAGCCTTGGGACCCTACCGAGAGAGACCCAGTACTTC.

The rearrangement links TRBV1 to TRBJ1-4; the D call TRBD1 from the table was never checked on the DNA. TRBV1 is reported as a pseudogene. This CDR3 contains 15 residues. CDR3 amino acids: CTSRPTTGGDEKLFF. The CDR3 DNA reads as TGCACCAGCAGGCCCACGACAGGGGGCGACGAAAAACTGTTTTTT.

This chain links TRBV2 with TRBJ1-5; D uncertain. The germline CDR1 and CDR2 sequences are SNHLY and FYNNEI. The CDR3 sequence is 13 residues long. Deletions cut 4 bases from V and 7 bases from J, with 11 bases between. CDR3 DNA sequence: TGTGCCAGCAGTGTCGGCCCCCAACAGCCCCAGCATTTT. It specifies CASSVGPQQPQHF.

The chain links TRBV29-1 to TRBJ2-3; 11 bases are a match to TRBD2. The germline gives CDR1 SQVTM, CDR2 ANQGSEA. The V gene end was trimmed by 7 bases and the J gene end by 3 bases; junction bases not matched to a gene: 12. The CDR3 contains 16 residues. The CDR3: CSAARSSGRRTDTQYF. The CDR3, as DNA: TGCAGCGCTGCCCGCTCTAGCGGGAGGAGGACAGATACGCAGTATTTT.

This sequence joins TRBV4-1 and TRBJ2-7; D uncertain. This CDR3 region has 14 residues. Germline CDR1 reads MGHRA; CDR2 reads YSYEKL. The V end was cut by 1 base, the J end by 5 bases, with 12 bases between. The CDR3 coding sequence is TGCGCCAGCAGCCAAGGACTCTCTGATGACGAGCAGTACTTC. It codes for CASSQGLSDDEQYF.

This clone occurred a few times. This sequence joins TRBV11-3 and TRBJ2-2; tentative D call: TRBD2 (6 bases). Per the germline V gene, CDR1 is SGHNT and CDR2 is YENEEA. V was shortened by 3 bases and J by 5 bases, with 10 bases between the two germline ends. The CDR3 totals 14 residues. The CDR3 spells CASSLGRETGELFF. The CDR3 DNA follows: TGTGCCAGCAGCTTGGGACGGGAGACCGGGGAGCTGTTTTTT.

This chain connects TRBV6-5 to TRBJ1-2; D not resolved. The CDR3 has 13 amino acids. CDR1 is MNHEY, CDR2 SVGAGI, per germline. The V gene lost 2 bases and the J gene lost 0 bases, with 4 bases spanning the gap. The CDR3, as DNA: TGTGCCAGCAGTTACCTCGCTAACTATGGCTACACCTTC. Protein sequence: CASSYLANYGYTF.

This rearrangement joins TRBV5-6 to TRBJ2-7; TRBD2 might be the D (5 bases). V was clipped by 4 bases and J by 5 bases, with 22 bases between them. The CDR3 runs to 16 residues. Germline V CDR1 and CDR2: SGHDT, YYEEEE. The CDR3 nucleotides are TGTGCCAGCAGCCCCCCGGGCGGCCTGCGGGCTAACGAGCAGTACTTC. Encoded protein: CASSPPGGLRANEQYF.

This chain connects TRBV5-4 to TRBJ2-3, with D uncertain. The CDR3 consists of 13 residues. The germline V gene has CDR1 SGHNT and CDR2 YYREEE (reference sequence). The V and J ends lost 4 bases and 8 bases respectively, with 14 bases between them. Written as DNA, the CDR3 is TGTGCCAGCAGCGTTGCCCCTTCGGGTACGCAGTATTTT. Amino acid sequence: CASSVAPSGTQYF.